This T cell receptor beta chain was documented in a study of shared T cell receptors in the human thymus. Here immunoSEQ multiplex PCR was the method, and the copy in TCRdb shows in-frame clones only, minus some. The sample records hundreds of thousands of clones, 95% being singletons. Trimming cost V 0 bases and J 4 bases, with 13 bases left between them. CDR1 and CDR2 (germline): SGHNT, YENEEA. The CDR3 is 16 residues long. Sample: thymocytes. The sequence came from a human donor. This chain connects TRBV11-3 to TRBJ2-1; D gene unclear. The CDR3 bases are TGTGCCAGCAGCTTAGAGCCCAATAGGGCTTACAATGAGCAGTTCTTC. It encodes CASSLEPNRAYNEQFF.